Given below is one T cell receptor beta chain in context. Its antigen is not identified. V lost 1 base, J lost 4 bases, and 11 bases lay in between. The CDR3 consists of 15 residues. Germline CDR1 and CDR2: MGHRA and YSYEKL. Unique molecular identifiers were used to barcode this TCRbeta library. In TCRdb, the PCR reads were re-called with MiXCR into one record per CDR3 protein. Of some 450,000 distinct CDR3 sequences detected, about 45% appear once; the ten largest clones hold under 35%. The entry originates in a study of T-cell reconstitution after alpha-beta-depleted transplantation in children. Findings and limits, study-wide: Counts and diversity of T cells one year after transplant came mostly from newly produced T cells.

The sequence was obtained from a girl under 10 years old with aplastic anemia, due to receive a stem cell transplant. This chain links TRBV4-1 with TRBJ2-1, with a possible D match to TRBD1 (6 bases). Here the sequenced sample was PBMCs, taken before TCRalphabeta/CD19-depleted stem cell transplant. DNA for the CDR3: TGCGCCAGCAGCCAAGTGGGGGCAGAGTACAATGAGCAGTTCTTC. Its translation: CASSQVGAEYNEQFF.